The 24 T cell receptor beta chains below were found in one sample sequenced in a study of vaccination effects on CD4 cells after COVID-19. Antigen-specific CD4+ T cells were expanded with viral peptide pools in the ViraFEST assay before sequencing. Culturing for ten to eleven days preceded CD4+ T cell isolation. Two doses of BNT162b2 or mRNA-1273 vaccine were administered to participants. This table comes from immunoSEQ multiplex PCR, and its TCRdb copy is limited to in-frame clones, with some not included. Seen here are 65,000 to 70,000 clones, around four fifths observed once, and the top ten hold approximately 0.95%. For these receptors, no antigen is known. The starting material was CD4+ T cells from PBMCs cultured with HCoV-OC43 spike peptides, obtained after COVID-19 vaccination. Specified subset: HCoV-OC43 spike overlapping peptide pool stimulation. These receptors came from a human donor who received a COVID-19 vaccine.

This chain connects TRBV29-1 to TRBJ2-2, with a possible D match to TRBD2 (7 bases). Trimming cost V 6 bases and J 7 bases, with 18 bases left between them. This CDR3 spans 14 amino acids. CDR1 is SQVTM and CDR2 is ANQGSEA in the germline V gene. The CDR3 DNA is TGCAGCGTGGGGGGGACAACGAACTACGGGGAGCTGTTTTTT. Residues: CSVGGTTNYGELFF.

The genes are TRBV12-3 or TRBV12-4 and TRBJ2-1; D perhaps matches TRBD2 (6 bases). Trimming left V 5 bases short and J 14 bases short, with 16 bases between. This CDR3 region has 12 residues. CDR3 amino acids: CASSHFRDSEFF. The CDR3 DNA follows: TGTGCCAGCAGTCATTTCCGGGACTCAGAGTTCTTC.

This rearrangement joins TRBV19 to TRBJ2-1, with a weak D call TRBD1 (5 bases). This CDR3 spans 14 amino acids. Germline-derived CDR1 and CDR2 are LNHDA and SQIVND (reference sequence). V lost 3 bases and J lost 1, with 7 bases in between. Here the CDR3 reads CASSIQGSYNEQFF. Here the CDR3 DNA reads TGTGCCAGTAGTATTCAGGGATCCTACAATGAGCAGTTCTTC.

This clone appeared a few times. The CDR3 DNA reads as TGTGCCAGTAGTCCCCGGGACAACAGCTCACCCCTCCACTTT. Its translation: CASSPRDNSSPLHF. This rearrangement joins TRBV19 to TRBJ1-6, with D perhaps matching TRBD1 (6 bases). The CDR3 covers 14 residues. V was cut by 5 bases and J by 10 bases, with 15 bases left in between. CDR1 and CDR2 (germline): LNHDA, SQIVND (reference sequence).

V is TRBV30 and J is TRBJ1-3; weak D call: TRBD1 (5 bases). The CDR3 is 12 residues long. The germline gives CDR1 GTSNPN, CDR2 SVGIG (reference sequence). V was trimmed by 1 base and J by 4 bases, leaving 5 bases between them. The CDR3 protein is CAWSGQGNTIYF. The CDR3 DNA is TGTGCCTGGAGTGGACAGGGAAACACCATATATTTT.

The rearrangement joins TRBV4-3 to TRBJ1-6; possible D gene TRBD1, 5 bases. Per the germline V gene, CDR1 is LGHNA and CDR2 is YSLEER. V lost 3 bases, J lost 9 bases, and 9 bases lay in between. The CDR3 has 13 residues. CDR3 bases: TGCGCCAGCAGCCAGGGGGTTGGTTCACCCCTCCACTTT. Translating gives CASSQGVGSPLHF.

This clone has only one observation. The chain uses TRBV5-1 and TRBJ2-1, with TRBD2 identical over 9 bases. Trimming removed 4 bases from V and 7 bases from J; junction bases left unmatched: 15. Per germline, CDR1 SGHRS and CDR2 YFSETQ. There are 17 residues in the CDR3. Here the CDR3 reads CASSVPSGARLWNEQFF. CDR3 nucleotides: TGCGCCAGCAGCGTGCCTAGCGGGGCCCGTCTGTGGAATGAGCAGTTCTTC.

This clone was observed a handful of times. CDR3 amino acids: CASSLGTGSGNEQFF. The CDR3 DNA follows: TGCGCCAGCAGCTTGGGGACCGGCTCCGGCAATGAGCAGTTCTTC. V is TRBV5-1 and J is TRBJ2-1; D unclear. Trimming took off 0 bases at V and 6 bases at J, with 13 bases between the two ends. From germline, CDR1 is SGHRS and CDR2 YFSETQ. This CDR3 contains 15 residues.

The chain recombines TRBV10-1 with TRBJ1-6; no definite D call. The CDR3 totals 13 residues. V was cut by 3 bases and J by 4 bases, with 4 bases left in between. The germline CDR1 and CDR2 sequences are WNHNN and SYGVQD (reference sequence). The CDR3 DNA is TGCGCCAGCAGTGATCAGTATAATTCACCCCTCCACTTT. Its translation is CASSDQYNSPLHF.

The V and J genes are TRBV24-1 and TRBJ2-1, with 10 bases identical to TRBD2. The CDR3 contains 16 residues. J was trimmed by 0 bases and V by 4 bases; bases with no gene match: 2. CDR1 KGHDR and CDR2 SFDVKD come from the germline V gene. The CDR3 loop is CATSETSGASYNEQFF. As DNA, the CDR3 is TGTGCCACCAGTGAAACTAGCGGGGCCTCCTACAATGAGCAGTTCTTC.

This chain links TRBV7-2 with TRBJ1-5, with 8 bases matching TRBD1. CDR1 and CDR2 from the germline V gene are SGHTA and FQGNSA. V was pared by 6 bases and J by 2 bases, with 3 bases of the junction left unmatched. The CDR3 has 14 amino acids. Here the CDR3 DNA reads TGTGCCAGCAGGTACAGGGGGGGCAATCAGCCCCAGCATTTT. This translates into CASRYRGGNQPQHF.

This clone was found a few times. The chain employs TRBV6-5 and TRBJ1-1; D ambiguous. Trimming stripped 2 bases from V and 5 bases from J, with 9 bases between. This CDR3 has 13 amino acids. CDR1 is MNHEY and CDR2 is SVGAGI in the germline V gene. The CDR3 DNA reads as TGTGCCAGCAGTTACAACAGAAGGACTGAAGCTTTCTTT. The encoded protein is CASSYNRRTEAFF.

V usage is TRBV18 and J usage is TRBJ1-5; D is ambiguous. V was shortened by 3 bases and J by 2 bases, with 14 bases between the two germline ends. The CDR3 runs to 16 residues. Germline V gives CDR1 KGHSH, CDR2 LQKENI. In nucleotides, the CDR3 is TGTGCCAGCTCACCCGACACGCCAAGGGGCAATCAGCCCCAGCATTTT. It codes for CASSPDTPRGNQPQHF.

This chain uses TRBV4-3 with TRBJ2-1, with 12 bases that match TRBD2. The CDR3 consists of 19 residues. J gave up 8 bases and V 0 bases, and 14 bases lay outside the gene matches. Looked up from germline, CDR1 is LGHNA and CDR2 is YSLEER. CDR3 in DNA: TGCGCCAGCAGCCAAGATCGGGATTCTAGCGGGGGGGTAAGGGATGAGCAGTTCTTC. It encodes CASSQDRDSSGGVRDEQFF.

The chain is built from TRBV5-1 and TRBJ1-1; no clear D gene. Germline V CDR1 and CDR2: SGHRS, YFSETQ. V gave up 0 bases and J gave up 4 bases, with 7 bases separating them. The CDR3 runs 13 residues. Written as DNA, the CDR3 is TGCGCCAGCAGCTTGGGTCAATCCACTGAAGCTTTCTTT. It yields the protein CASSLGQSTEAFF.

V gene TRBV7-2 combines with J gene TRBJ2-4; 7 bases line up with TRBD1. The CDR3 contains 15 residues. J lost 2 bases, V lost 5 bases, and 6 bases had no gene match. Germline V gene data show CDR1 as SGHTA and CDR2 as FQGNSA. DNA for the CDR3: TGTGCCAGCAGCAACCGACAGGGAACCAAAAACATTCAGTACTTC. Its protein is CASSNRQGTKNIQYF.

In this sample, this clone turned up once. The CDR3 region has the DNA TGTGCCAGCAGCCGGGGCGGGGTGGAGACCCAGTACTTC. This gives the protein CASSRGGVETQYF. The rearrangement uses TRBV6-2 or TRBV6-3 and TRBJ2-5; maybe TRBD2 (6 bases). There are 13 residues in the CDR3. With 6 bases removed from V and 5 bases from J, the gap between germline ends came to 13 bases. Germline assignment: CDR1 MNHEY and CDR2 SVGEGT.

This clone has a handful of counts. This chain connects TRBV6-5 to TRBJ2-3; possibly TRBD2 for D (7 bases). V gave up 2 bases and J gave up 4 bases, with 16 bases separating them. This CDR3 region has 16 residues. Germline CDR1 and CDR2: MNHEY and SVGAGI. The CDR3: CASSYHRGAGADTQYF. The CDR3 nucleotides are TGTGCCAGCAGTTACCACCGGGGGGCAGGGGCAGATACGCAGTATTTT.

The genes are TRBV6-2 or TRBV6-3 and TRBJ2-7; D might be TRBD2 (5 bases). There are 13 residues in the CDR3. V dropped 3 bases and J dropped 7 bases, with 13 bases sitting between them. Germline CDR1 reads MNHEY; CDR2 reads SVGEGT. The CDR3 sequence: CASSYEGMGEQYV. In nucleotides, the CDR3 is TGTGCCAGCAGTTATGAGGGAATGGGGGAGCAGTACGTC.

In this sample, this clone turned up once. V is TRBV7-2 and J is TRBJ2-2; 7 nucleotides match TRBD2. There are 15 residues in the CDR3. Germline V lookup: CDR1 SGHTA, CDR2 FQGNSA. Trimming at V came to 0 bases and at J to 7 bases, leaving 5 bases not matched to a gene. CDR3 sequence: CASSLAGGIGGELFF. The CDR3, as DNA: TGTGCCAGCAGCTTAGCGGGGGGGATCGGCGGGGAGCTGTTTTTT.

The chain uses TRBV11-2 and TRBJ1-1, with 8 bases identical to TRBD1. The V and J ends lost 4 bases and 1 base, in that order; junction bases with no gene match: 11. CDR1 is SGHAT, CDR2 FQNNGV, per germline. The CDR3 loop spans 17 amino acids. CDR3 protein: CASSSSLSQGANTEAFF. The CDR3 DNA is TGTGCCAGCAGCTCGAGCTTGAGCCAGGGGGCGAACACTGAAGCTTTCTTT.

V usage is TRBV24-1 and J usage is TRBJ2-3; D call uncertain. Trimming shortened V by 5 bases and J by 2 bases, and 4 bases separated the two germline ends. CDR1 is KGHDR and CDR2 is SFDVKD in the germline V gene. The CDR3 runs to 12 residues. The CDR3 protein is CATSGTTDTQYF. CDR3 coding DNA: TGTGCCACCAGTGGAACCACAGATACGCAGTATTTT.

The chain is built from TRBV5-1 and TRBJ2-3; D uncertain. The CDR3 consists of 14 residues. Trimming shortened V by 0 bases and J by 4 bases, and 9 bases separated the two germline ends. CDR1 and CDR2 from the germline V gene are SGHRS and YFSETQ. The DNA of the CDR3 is TGCGCCAGCAGCTTGGTCCAAAGTGCAGATACGCAGTATTTT. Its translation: CASSLVQSADTQYF. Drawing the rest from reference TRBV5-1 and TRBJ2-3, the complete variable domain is KAGVTQTPRYLIKTRGQQVTLSCSPISGHRSVSWYQQTPGQGLQFLFEYFSETQRNKGNFPGRFSGRQFSNSRSEMNVSTLELGDSALYLCASSLVQSADTQYFGPGTRLTVL.

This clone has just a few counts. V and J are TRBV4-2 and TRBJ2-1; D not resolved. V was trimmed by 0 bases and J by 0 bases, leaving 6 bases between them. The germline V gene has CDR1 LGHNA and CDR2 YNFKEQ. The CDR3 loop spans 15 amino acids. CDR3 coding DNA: TGTGCCAGCAGCCAAGATTCGGTCTCCTACAATGAGCAGTTCTTC. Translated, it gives CASSQDSVSYNEQFF.